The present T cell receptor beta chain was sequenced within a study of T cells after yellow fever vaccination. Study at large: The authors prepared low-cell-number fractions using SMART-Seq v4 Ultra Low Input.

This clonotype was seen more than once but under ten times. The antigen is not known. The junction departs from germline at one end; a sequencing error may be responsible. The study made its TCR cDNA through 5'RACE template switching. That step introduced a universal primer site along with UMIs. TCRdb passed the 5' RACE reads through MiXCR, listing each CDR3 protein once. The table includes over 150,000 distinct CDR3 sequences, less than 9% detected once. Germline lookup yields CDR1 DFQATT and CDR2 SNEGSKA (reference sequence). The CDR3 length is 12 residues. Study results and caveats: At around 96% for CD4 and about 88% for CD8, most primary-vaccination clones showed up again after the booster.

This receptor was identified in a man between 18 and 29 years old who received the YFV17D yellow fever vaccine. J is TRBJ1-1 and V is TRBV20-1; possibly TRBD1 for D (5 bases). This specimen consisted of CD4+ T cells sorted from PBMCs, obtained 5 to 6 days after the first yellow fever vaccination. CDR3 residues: CSARDRSTEAFF. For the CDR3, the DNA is TGCAGTGCGAGAGACAGATCCACTGAAGCTTTCTTT.